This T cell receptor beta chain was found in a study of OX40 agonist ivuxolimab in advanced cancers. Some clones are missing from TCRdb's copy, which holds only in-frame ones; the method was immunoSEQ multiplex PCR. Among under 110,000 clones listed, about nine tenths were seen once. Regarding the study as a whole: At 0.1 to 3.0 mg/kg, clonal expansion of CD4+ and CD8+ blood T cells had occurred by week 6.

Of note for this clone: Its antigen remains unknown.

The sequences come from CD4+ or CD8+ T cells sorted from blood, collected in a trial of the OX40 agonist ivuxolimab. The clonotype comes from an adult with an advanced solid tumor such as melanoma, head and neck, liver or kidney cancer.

In nucleotides, the CDR3 is TGTGCCAGCAGCCCTTCCGGGACAGGGGTTTACAATGAGCAGTTCTTC. Its protein is CASSPSGTGVYNEQFF. The chain combines TRBV11-3 with TRBJ2-1; 10 bases map to TRBD1. The J segment lost 4 bases and the V segment lost 5 bases, leaving 8 bases of the junction unmatched. The germline V gene has CDR1 SGHNT and CDR2 YENEEA. The CDR3 totals 16 residues.